Shown below are 9 T cell receptor beta chains from a single sample sequenced in a study of human T cells and chemical hapten exposure. Sequencing started from total RNA isolated from unfractionated whole blood. The study's library attached unique molecular identifiers to single cDNA molecules. Each CDR3 protein is one row after TCRdb ran MiXCR on the reads. The sample has about 120,000 distinct CDR3 sequences; roughly 8.5% are singletons. Specimen: whole blood. Receptor source: a human donor in good health. Some clones in this sample may be carry-over from other donors' samples.

The sample holds many counts of this clonotype. The chain joins TRBV18 to TRBJ2-5; D gene ambiguous. This CDR3 has 14 residues. Germline values: CDR1 KGHSH, CDR2 LQKENI. Trimming removed 1 base from V and 1 base from J, with 7 bases in between. CDR3 DNA: TGTGCCAGCTCACCACGAAATGTCCAAGAGACCCAGTACTTC. Translated, it gives CASSPRNVQETQYF.

This clonotype was detected many times. The rearrangement joins TRBV2 to TRBJ1-1, with 7 bases aligning to TRBD1. There are 13 residues in the CDR3. From germline, CDR1 is SNHLY and CDR2 FYNNEI. Trimming took 9 bases from V and 2 from J; bases not matched to a gene: 6. The CDR3 sequence: CARSGTDNTEAFF. In nucleotides, the CDR3 is TGTGCCAGATCCGGGACAGATAACACTGAAGCTTTCTTT. The variable domain in full, completed from reference TRBV2 and TRBJ1-1, reads EPEVTQTPSHQVTQMGQEVILRCVPISNHLYFYWYRQILGQKVEFLVSFYNNEISEKSEIFDDQFSVERPDGSNFTLKIRSTKLEDSAMYFCARSGTDNTEAFFGQGTRLTVV.

Many counts were recorded for this clonotype. V and J are TRBV6-2 or TRBV6-3 and TRBJ2-7; perhaps TRBD1 as D (5 bases). This CDR3 spans 13 amino acids. V lost 4 bases and J 6 bases, leaving 13 bases between the germline ends. CDR1 is MNHEY, CDR2 SVGEGT, per germline. CDR3 sequence: CASSSTDSPEQYF. The DNA of the CDR3 is TGTGCCAGCAGTTCCACTGACAGCCCCGAGCAGTACTTC.

This clonotype was counted many times. This chain uses TRBV5-1 with TRBJ2-2, with TRBD2 matching 7 bases. Germline CDR1 SGHRS, CDR2 YFSETQ. The V segment lost 0 bases and the J segment 1 base; nucleotides outside the gene matches: 6. The CDR3 is 17 residues long. The CDR3 is CASSLGPSGLNTGELFF. The CDR3 DNA reads TGCGCCAGCAGCTTGGGTCCTAGCGGCCTGAACACCGGGGAGCTGTTTTTT.

The chain links TRBV19 to TRBJ2-5; 13 nucleotides agree with TRBD2. J was trimmed by 5 bases and V by 10 bases; bases with no gene match: 7. The CDR3 extends over 14 amino acids. Germline assignment: CDR1 LNHDA and CDR2 SQIVND (reference sequence). CDR3 sequence (DNA): TGTGCCACGGGGACTAGCGGGGTGATGGAGACCCAGTACTTC. As protein: CATGTSGVMETQYF. The full variable domain, in which reference TRBV19 and TRBJ2-5 provide the parts outside the CDR3, is DGGITQSPKYLFRKEGQNVTLSCEQNLNHDAMYWYRQDPGQGLRLIYYSQIVNDFQKGDIAEGYSVSREKKESFPLTVTSAQKNPTAFYLCATGTSGVMETQYFGPGTRLLVL.

The chain employs TRBV3-1 and TRBJ2-1, with 8 bases identical to TRBD2. CDR3 length: 17 residues. V lost 0 bases, J lost 3 bases, and 7 bases stayed unmatched. The germline V gene has CDR1 LGHDT and CDR2 YNNKEL (reference sequence). The chain's CDR3 is CASSQDLAGGVYNEQFF. CDR3 nucleotide sequence: TGTGCCAGCAGCCAAGATTTGGCGGGGGGAGTCTACAATGAGCAGTTCTTC.

This clonotype was counted only a few times. As DNA, the CDR3 is TGCGCCAGCAGCCCGACCGGGACAAACTATGGCTACACCTTC. Its protein product is CASSPTGTNYGYTF. The chain carries TRBV5-1 and TRBJ1-2; weak D call: TRBD1 (6 bases). CDR3 length equals 14 residues. Germline values: CDR1 SGHRS, CDR2 YFSETQ. Between the trimmed V and J ends, which lost 4 bases and 2 bases, there was a span of 12 bases.

The table lists this clonotype with many counts. The chain recombines TRBV6-1 with TRBJ1-3; D not certain. The ends were cut back, 5 bases at V and 3 bases at J, with 11 bases in the middle. The CDR3 has 14 amino acids. Germline V gene sequence: CDR1 MNHNS, CDR2 SASEGT. CDR3 loop: CASSFPGGGNTIYF. CDR3 bases: TGTGCCAGCAGTTTCCCAGGAGGTGGAAACACCATATATTTT.

This clonotype was recorded many times. This rearrangement joins TRBV4-1 to TRBJ1-2; TRBD1 is a possible D gene (5 bases). The CDR3 is 15 residues long. Germline lookup yields CDR1 MGHRA and CDR2 YSYEKL. V was trimmed by 0 bases and J by 0 bases, leaving 8 bases between them. For the CDR3, the DNA is TGCGCCAGCAGCCAAGAGGGGCAGGCTAACTATGGCTACACCTTC. It is translated as CASSQEGQANYGYTF.